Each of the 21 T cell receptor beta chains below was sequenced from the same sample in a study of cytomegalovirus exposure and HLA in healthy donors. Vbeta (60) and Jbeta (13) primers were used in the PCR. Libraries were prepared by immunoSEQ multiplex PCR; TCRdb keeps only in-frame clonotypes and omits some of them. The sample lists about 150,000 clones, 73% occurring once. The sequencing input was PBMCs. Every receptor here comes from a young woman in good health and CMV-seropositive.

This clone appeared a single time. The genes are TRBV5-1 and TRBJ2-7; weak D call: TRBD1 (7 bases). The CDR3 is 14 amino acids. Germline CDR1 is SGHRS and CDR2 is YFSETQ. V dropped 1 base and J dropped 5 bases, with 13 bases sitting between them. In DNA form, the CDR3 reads TGCGCCAGCAGCTTGTCGTCAGGGGGGCACGAGCAGTACTTC. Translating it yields CASSLSSGGHEQYF.

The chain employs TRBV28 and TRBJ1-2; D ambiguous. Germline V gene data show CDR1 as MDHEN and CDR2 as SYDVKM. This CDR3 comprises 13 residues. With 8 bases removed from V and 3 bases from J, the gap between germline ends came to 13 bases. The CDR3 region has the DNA TGTGCCAGCCTTAATGGGAGAGACTATGGCTACACCTTC. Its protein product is CASLNGRDYGYTF.

CDR3 region: CASSHTGDSETQYF. CDR3 sequence (DNA): TGCGCCAGCAGCCATACAGGGGATTCGGAGACCCAGTACTTC. This chain links TRBV5-1 with TRBJ2-5; 7 nucleotides line up with TRBD1. Germline V gene data show CDR1 as SGHRS and CDR2 as YFSETQ. Trimming at V came to 4 bases and at J to 5 bases, leaving 8 bases not matched to a gene. CDR3 size: 14 residues.

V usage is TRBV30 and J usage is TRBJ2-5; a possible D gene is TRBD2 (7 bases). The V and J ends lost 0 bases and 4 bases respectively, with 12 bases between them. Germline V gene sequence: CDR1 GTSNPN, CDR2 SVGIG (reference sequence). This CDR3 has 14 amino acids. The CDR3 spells CAWSVRGAGETQYF. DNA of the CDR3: TGTGCCTGGAGTGTACGGGGGGCCGGAGAGACCCAGTACTTC.

The CDR3 sequence: CASSNPLTDNYGYTF. The CDR3 DNA follows: TGTGCCAGCAGTAACCCACTGACAGATAACTATGGCTACACCTTC. The genes are TRBV6-1 and TRBJ1-2; D possibly corresponds to TRBD1 (5 bases). Between the trimmed V and J ends, which lost 5 bases and 1 base, there was a span of 14 bases. This CDR3 contains 15 residues. CDR1 is MNHNS, CDR2 SASEGT, per germline.

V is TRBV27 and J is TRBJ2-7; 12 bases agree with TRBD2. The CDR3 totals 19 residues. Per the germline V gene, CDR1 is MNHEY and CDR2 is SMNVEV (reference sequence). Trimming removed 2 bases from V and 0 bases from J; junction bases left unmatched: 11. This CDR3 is CASSLRASGGAGVSYEQYF. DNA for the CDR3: TGTGCCAGCAGTTTAAGGGCTAGCGGGGGGGCCGGGGTCTCCTACGAGCAGTACTTC.

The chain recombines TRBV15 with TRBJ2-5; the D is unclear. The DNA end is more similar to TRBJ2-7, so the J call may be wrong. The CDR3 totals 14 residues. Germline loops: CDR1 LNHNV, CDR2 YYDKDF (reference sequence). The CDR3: CATSREGGTYEQYF. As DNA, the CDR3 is TGTGCCACCAGCAGAGAAGGCGGTACCTACGAGCAGTACTTC.

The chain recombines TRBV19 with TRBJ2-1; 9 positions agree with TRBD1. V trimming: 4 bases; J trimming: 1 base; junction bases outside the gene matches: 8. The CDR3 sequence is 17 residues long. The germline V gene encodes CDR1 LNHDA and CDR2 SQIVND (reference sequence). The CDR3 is CASSNRDRDYSYNEQFF. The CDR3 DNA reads TGTGCCAGTAGTAACCGGGACAGGGATTATTCCTACAATGAGCAGTTCTTC.

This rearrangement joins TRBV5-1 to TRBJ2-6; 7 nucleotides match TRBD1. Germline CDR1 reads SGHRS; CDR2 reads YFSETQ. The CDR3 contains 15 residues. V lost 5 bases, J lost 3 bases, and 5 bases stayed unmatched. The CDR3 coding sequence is TGCGCCAGCAGGCTGACAGGGTATGGGGCCAACGTCCTGACTTTC. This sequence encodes CASRLTGYGANVLTF.

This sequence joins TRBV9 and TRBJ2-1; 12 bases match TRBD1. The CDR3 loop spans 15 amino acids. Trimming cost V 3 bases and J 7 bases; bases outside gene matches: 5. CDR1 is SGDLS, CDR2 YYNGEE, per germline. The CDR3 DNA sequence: TGTGCCAGCAGCGAGGGACAGGGGGCTCCTAATGAGCAGTTCTTC. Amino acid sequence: CASSEGQGAPNEQFF. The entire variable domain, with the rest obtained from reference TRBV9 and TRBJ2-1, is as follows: DSGVTQTPKHLITATGQRVTLRCSPRSGDLSVYWYQQSLDQGLQFLIQYYNGEERAKGNILERFSAQQFPDLHSELNLSSLELGDSALYFCASSEGQGAPNEQFFGPGTRLTVL.

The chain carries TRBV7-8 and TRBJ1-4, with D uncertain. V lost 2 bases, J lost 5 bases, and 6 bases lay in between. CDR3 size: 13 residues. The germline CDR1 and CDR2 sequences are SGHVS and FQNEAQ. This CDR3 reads CASSLTGNEKLFF. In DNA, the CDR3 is TGTGCCAGCAGCTTAACGGGGAATGAAAAACTGTTTTTT.

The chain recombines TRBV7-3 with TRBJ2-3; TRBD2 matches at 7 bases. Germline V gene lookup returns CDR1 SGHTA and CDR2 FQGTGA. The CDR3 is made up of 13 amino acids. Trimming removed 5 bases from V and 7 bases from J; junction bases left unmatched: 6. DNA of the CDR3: TGTGCCAGCAGCCCCCAGGGAGGGAATACGCAGTATTTT. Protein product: CASSPQGGNTQYF.

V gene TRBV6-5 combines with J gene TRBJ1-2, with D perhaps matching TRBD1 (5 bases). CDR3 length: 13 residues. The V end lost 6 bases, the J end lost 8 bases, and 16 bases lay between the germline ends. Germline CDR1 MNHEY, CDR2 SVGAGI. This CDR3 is CASRQAGGIGYTF. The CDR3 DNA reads TGTGCCAGCAGACAGGCAGGCGGAATAGGCTACACCTTC.

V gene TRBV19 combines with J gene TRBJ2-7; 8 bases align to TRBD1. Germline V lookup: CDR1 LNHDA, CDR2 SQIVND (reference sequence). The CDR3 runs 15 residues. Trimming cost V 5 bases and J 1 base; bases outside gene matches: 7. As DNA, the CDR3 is TGTGCCAGTAGTGACCGGGACAGGTCATCCTACGAGCAGTACTTC. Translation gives CASSDRDRSSYEQYF.

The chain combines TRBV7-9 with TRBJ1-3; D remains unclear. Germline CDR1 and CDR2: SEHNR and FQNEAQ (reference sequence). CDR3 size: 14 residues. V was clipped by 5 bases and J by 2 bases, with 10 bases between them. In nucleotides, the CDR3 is TGTGCCAGCAGCGCCGTCGTAGCTGGAAACACCATATATTTT. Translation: CASSAVVAGNTIYF. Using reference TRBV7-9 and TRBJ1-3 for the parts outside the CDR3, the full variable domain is DTGVSQNPRHKITKRGQNVTFRCDPISEHNRLYWYRQTLGQGPEFLTYFQNEAQLEKSRLLSDRFSAERPKGSFSTLEIQRTEQGDSAMYLCASSAVVAGNTIYFGEGSWLTVV.

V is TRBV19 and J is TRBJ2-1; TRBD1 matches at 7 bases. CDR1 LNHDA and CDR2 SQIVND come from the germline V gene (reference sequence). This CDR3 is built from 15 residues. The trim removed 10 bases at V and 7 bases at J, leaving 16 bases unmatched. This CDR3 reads CATAPNRGTPNEQFF. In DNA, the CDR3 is TGTGCCACCGCACCAAACAGGGGTACACCGAATGAGCAGTTCTTC.

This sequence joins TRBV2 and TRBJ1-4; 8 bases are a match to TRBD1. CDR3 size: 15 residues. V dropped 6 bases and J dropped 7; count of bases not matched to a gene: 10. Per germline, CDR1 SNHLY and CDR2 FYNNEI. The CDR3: CASRETGDLSEKLFF. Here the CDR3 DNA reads TGTGCCAGCAGGGAGACAGGGGATCTTTCTGAAAAACTGTTTTTT. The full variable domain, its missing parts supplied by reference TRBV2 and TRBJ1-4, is EPEVTQTPSHQVTQMGQEVILRCVPISNHLYFYWYRQILGQKVEFLVSFYNNEISEKSEIFDDQFSVERPDGSNFTLKIRSTKLEDSAMYFCASRETGDLSEKLFFGSGTQLSVL.

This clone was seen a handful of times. This chain's CDR3 is CASSLAGSNQPQHF. CDR3 DNA: TGTGCCAGCAGCTTGGCAGGGTCCAATCAGCCCCAGCATTTT. The rearrangement uses TRBV5-6 and TRBJ1-5; possibly TRBD1 for D (5 bases). The CDR3 length is 14 residues. CDR1 and CDR2 (germline): SGHDT, YYEEEE. Trimming left V 0 bases short and J 3 bases short, with 7 bases between.

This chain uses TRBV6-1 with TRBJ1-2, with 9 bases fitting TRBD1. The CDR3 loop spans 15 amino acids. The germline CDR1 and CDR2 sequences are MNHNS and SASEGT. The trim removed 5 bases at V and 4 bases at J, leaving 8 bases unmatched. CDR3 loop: CASSSPTGGSYGYTF. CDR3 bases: TGTGCCAGCAGTTCCCCGACAGGGGGGAGCTATGGCTACACCTTC.

The CDR3 bases are TGTGCCAGCAGTGGCGCCCTAGCGGGGGGCCGGGGAGGCCTCGAGCAGTACTTC. This gives the protein CASSGALAGGRGGLEQYF. The V call is TRBV2, the J call TRBJ2-7; 11 bases align to TRBD2. This CDR3 is built from 18 residues. The germline CDR1 and CDR2 sequences are SNHLY and FYNNEI. V was clipped by 4 bases and J by 6 bases; unmatched bases: 17.

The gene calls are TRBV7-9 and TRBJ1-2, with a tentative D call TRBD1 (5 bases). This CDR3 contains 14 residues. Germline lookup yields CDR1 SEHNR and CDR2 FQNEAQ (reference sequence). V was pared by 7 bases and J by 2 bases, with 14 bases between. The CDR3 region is CASTVGGSNYGYTF. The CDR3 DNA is TGTGCCAGCACCGTGGGGGGTTCCAACTATGGCTACACCTTC.